One TCR beta chain is described in this entry. As yet, its antigen is unknown. These data are taken from a study of blood T cells in healthy people across ages. The study, taken as a whole, reports: Donor CMV status, an unknown factor, possibly confounded changes in expanded clonotypes. Long-lived donors exceeded aged donors in naive CD4+ cells and diversity. Older age went with lower TCR beta diversity per million T cells, in a roughly linear way.

Primed by a sample-barcoded 5' primer and a J-beta primer mix, a second PCR proceeded for about 6 to 12 cycles. Each CDR3 protein gets one entry after TCRdb re-called the 5' RACE reads with MiXCR. The table has hundreds of thousands of distinct CDR3 sequences, 45% to 65% seen once. This CDR3 spans 15 amino acids. Germline assignment: CDR1 KGHDR and CDR2 SFDVKD. V lost 1 base, J lost 2 bases, and 9 bases lay in between. The receptor's source is a man in his 60s in good health. The genes are TRBV24-1 and TRBJ2-3, with a tentative D call TRBD1 (5 bases). Sequencing was performed on blood. The CDR3 DNA sequence: TGTGCCACCAGTGATTTTGCGACAGCCACAGATACGCAGTATTTT. This encodes CATSDFATATDTQYF.